These 24 T cell receptor beta chains share one sample of origin, sequenced in a study of blood T cell repertoires in COVID-19 (dated by TCRdb to about 2020). Receptor libraries were prepared by the immunoSEQ multiplex PCR assay. As stored in TCRdb, this immuneACCESS dataset retains in-frame rearrangements with V and J assigned. A fraction of the clones does not appear; measured against another copy, unresolved V genes explain less than half of the discrepancy, and the remainder lacks a known reason. The sample includes approximately 150,000 clones, with around four fifths observed a single time. The top ten hold 10% to 15% of the sample. The specimen sequenced was peripheral blood. The receptors shown here come from a man in his 70s who had recovered from COVID-19.

The genes are TRBV5-1 and TRBJ2-7; 8 nucleotides agree with TRBD2. CDR3 length: 16 residues. CDR1 is SGHRS, CDR2 YFSETQ, per germline. V shed 0 bases, J shed 5 bases, and the junction held 10 bases outside the gene matches. The CDR3 coding sequence is TGCGCCAGCAGCTTGGACGGACGGGAGGGCCAAAACGAGCAGTACTTC. It is translated as CASSLDGREGQNEQYF.

With regard to this clone: A read error may produce the germline difference seen at one junction end. This sequence joins TRBV6-1 and TRBJ1-3; 7 bases agree with TRBD1. CDR1 and CDR2 (germline): MNHNS, SASEGT. The CDR3 covers 16 residues. CDR3: CASSEDDRDSRNTIYF. The DNA for the CDR3 is TGTGCCAGCAGTGAAGACGACAGGGACTCTCGAAACACCATATATTTT.

J is TRBJ2-1 and V is TRBV5-5, with a possible D match to TRBD2 (5 bases). The CDR3 is 15 residues long. Trimming took off 4 bases at V and 0 bases at J, with 11 bases between the two ends. CDR1 SGHKS and CDR2 YYEKEE come from the germline V gene (reference sequence). The CDR3 here is CASSRTESSYNEQFF. The DNA for the CDR3 is TGTGCCAGCAGCCGGACTGAGAGCTCCTACAATGAGCAGTTCTTC.

The chain carries TRBV11-2 and TRBJ1-4; no reliable D call. The CDR3 totals 15 residues. V was cut by 1 base and J by 3 bases, with 9 bases left in between. Per germline, CDR1 SGHAT and CDR2 FQNNGV. CDR3 protein: CASSLGGASNEKLFF. As DNA, the CDR3 is TGTGCCAGCAGCTTAGGAGGAGCATCTAATGAAAAACTGTTTTTT.

The chain's CDR3 is CAWSVGRGTYEQYF. The CDR3 coding sequence is TGTGCCTGGAGTGTTGGCAGGGGCACCTACGAGCAGTACTTC. V usage is TRBV30 and J usage is TRBJ2-7, with D perhaps TRBD1 (6 bases). From germline, CDR1 is GTSNPN and CDR2 SVGIG (reference sequence). The CDR3 length is 14 residues. Trimming cost V 0 bases and J 2 bases, with 11 bases left between them.

The V and J genes are TRBV2 and TRBJ2-1; the D gene is possibly TRBD2 (5 bases). Looked up from germline, CDR1 is SNHLY and CDR2 is FYNNEI. This CDR3 comprises 11 residues. V was shortened by 6 bases and J by 11 bases, with 11 bases between the two germline ends. This chain's CDR3 is CASRDRGKQFF. Written as DNA, the CDR3 is TGTGCCAGCAGGGACCGGGGTAAGCAGTTCTTC.

This clone turned up a few times. The chain is built from TRBV5-1 and TRBJ1-1, with 9 bases that match TRBD1. With 0 bases clipped from V and 3 bases from J, the junction kept 6 bases outside the gene matches. Looked up from germline, CDR1 is SGHRS and CDR2 is YFSETQ. The CDR3 runs to 16 residues. For the CDR3, the DNA is TGCGCCAGCAGCTTGGGGACAGGGGAGGGGGACACTGAAGCTTTCTTT. The encoded protein is CASSLGTGEGDTEAFF.

In DNA, the CDR3 is TGTGCCAGCAGCGATAGCAGGGCCGGGGCCAACGTCCTGACTTTC. It encodes CASSDSRAGANVLTF. The chain employs TRBV13 and TRBJ2-6, with D possibly matching TRBD1 (5 bases). Trimming shortened V by 5 bases and J by 4 bases, and 12 bases separated the two germline ends. This CDR3 has 15 residues. Per germline, CDR1 PRHDT and CDR2 FYEKMQ (reference sequence).

The chain couples TRBV7-2 to TRBJ1-6; D is unresolved. CDR1 is SGHTA and CDR2 is FQGNSA in the germline V gene. The V end was cut by 5 bases, the J end by 9 bases, with 5 bases between. This CDR3 contains 11 residues. In nucleotides, the CDR3 is TGTGCCAGCAGCATGAGTTCACCCCTCCACTTT. It translates to CASSMSSPLHF. Variable domain in full (rest from reference TRBV7-2 and TRBJ1-6): GAGVSQSPSNKVTEKGKDVELRCDPISGHTALYWYRQSLGQGLEFLIYFQGNSAPDKSGLPSDRFSAERTGGSVSTLTIQRTQQEDSAVYLCASSMSSPLHFGNGTRLTVT.

The chain carries TRBV3-1 (or the pseudogene TRBV3-2) and TRBJ2-2; D unclear. Per germline, CDR1 LGHDT and CDR2 YNNKEL (reference sequence). V gave up 4 bases and J gave up 7 bases, with 13 bases separating them. This CDR3 contains 14 residues. The CDR3 protein is CASSPTRRVGELFF. CDR3 nucleotides: TGTGCCAGCAGCCCCACCCGCCGCGTCGGGGAGCTGTTTTTT.

Written as DNA, the CDR3 is TGTGCCAGCACCGCTGGGGGCGGGAGACACGGGGAGCTGTTTTTT. As protein: CASTAGGGRHGELFF. The rearrangement links TRBV3-1 (or the pseudogene TRBV3-2) to TRBJ2-2; TRBD2 is a possible D gene (7 bases). The germline CDR1 and CDR2 sequences are LGHDT and YNNKEL (reference sequence). This CDR3 region has 15 residues. Trimming stripped 7 bases from V and 7 bases from J, with 19 bases between.

The V gene is TRBV6-6, the J gene TRBJ2-7; 9 nucleotides match TRBD1. The germline gives CDR1 MNHNY, CDR2 SVGAGI (reference sequence). Trimming removed 10 bases from V and 2 bases from J; junction bases left unmatched: 3. This CDR3 contains 12 residues. In nucleotides, the CDR3 is TGTGCCACTAGGACAGGGGCCTACGAGCAGTACTTC. This encodes CATRTGAYEQYF.

The gene calls are TRBV28 and TRBJ2-2; possibly TRBD1 for D (6 bases). Germline CDR1 reads MDHEN; CDR2 reads SYDVKM. This CDR3 region has 15 residues. The germline V and J ends were trimmed by 5 bases and 2 bases, with 12 bases remaining between them. The CDR3: CASSPGTRNTGELFF. CDR3 coding DNA: TGTGCCAGCAGTCCCGGGACACGTAACACCGGGGAGCTGTTTTTT. The entire variable domain, with the rest obtained from reference TRBV28 and TRBJ2-2, is as follows: DVKVTQSSRYLVKRTGEKVFLECVQDMDHENMFWYRQDPGLGLRLIYFSYDVKMKEKGDIPEGYSVSREKKERFSLILESASTNQTSMYLCASSPGTRNTGELFFGEGSRLTVL.

CDR3 nucleotides: TGCGCCAGCAGTGAGTCGGCTAGCGGGTCGACCTACGAGCAGTACTTC. Its protein product is CASSESASGSTYEQYF. The J gene is TRBJ2-7, the V gene TRBV10-1; 8 bases are shared with TRBD2. The CDR3 is made up of 16 amino acids. Trimming removed 0 bases from V and 2 bases from J; junction bases left unmatched: 6. The germline V gene encodes CDR1 WNHNN and CDR2 SYGVQD (reference sequence).

This chain connects TRBV6-5 to TRBJ2-7, with a tentative D call TRBD1 (5 bases). This CDR3 region has 15 residues. Germline values: CDR1 MNHEY, CDR2 SVGAGI. V gave up 7 bases and J gave up 0 bases, with 16 bases separating them. CDR3 residues: CASTIEKGNSYEQYF. The CDR3 DNA reads as TGTGCCAGCACCATAGAGAAGGGGAACTCCTACGAGCAGTACTTC.

The genes are TRBV3-1 (or the pseudogene TRBV3-2) and TRBJ1-3; 9 bases line up with TRBD1. CDR1 and CDR2 (germline): LGHDT, YNNKEL (reference sequence). The junction had 5 bases not matched to a gene; V was cut back by 5 bases and J by 0 bases. The CDR3 loop spans 16 amino acids. CDR3 sequence (DNA): TGTGCCAGCAGCGATACGACAGGGGGCTCTGGAAACACCATATATTTT. Encoded protein: CASSDTTGGSGNTIYF.

This clone was picked up one time. The V call is TRBV20-1, the J call TRBJ1-1; D call uncertain. Germline values: CDR1 DFQATT, CDR2 SNEGSKA (reference sequence). This CDR3 has 11 amino acids. V was clipped by 0 bases and J by 7 bases, with 6 bases between them. The CDR3 protein is CSARDPDEAFF. CDR3 nucleotide sequence: TGCAGTGCTAGAGATCCAGATGAAGCTTTCTTT.

This chain links TRBV7-2 with TRBJ2-1, with a tentative D call TRBD1 (5 bases). The CDR3 consists of 15 residues. Germline V gives CDR1 SGHTA, CDR2 FQGNSA. Trimming shortened V by 6 bases and J by 6 bases, and 18 bases separated the two germline ends. The CDR3 DNA reads as TGTGCCAGCAGTACTGCTTGGCAGGGCGGCAATGAGCAGTTCTTC. Its translation is CASSTAWQGGNEQFF.

CDR3 protein: CASARQLDTQYF. In nucleotides, the CDR3 is TGTGCCAGCGCGAGACAGCTTGATACGCAGTATTTT. The V and J genes are TRBV2 and TRBJ2-3; the D gene is possibly TRBD1 (5 bases). V dropped 8 bases and J dropped 6 bases, with 12 bases sitting between them. The germline CDR1 and CDR2 sequences are SNHLY and FYNNEI. CDR3 length: 12 residues.

The chain links TRBV11-2 to TRBJ2-2, with D perhaps matching TRBD2 (5 bases). Trimming cost V 1 base and J 3 bases, with 21 bases left between them. Per the germline V gene, CDR1 is SGHAT and CDR2 is FQNNGV. The CDR3 is made up of 19 amino acids. CDR3 DNA: TGTGCCAGCAGCTTAGTCCCCCCTATCGAGCGGCTAGACACCGGGGAGCTGTTTTTT. This gives the protein CASSLVPPIERLDTGELFF.

In its sample, this clone was seen once. The chain uses TRBV7-2 and TRBJ2-2; TRBD2 matches at 9 bases. This CDR3 region has 18 residues. The J segment lost 4 bases and the V segment lost 4 bases, leaving 13 bases of the junction unmatched. In germline, CDR1 is SGHTA, CDR2 FQGNSA. The CDR3 is CASSSAKGGGRVTGELFF. The CDR3 DNA follows: TGTGCCAGCAGCTCCGCGAAAGGTGGCGGGAGGGTCACCGGGGAGCTGTTTTTT. The complete variable domain, with remaining parts taken from reference TRBV7-2 and TRBJ2-2, reads GAGVSQSPSNKVTEKGKDVELRCDPISGHTALYWYRQSLGQGLEFLIYFQGNSAPDKSGLPSDRFSAERTGGSVSTLTIQRTQQEDSAVYLCASSSAKGGGRVTGELFFGEGSRLTVL.

V gene TRBV7-2 combines with J gene TRBJ1-1; D ambiguous. V lost 2 bases and J lost 6, with 7 bases in between. The CDR3 is 12 residues long. Germline CDR1 and CDR2: SGHTA and FQGNSA. CDR3 region: CASSLLWPEAFF. DNA of the CDR3: TGTGCCAGCAGCTTATTGTGGCCTGAAGCTTTCTTT.

The rearrangement links TRBV27 to TRBJ2-3; 7 nucleotides match TRBD2. Per the germline V gene, CDR1 is MNHEY and CDR2 is SMNVEV (reference sequence). The CDR3 has 15 residues. J lost 2 bases, V lost 6 bases, and 8 bases had no gene match. This chain's CDR3 is CASRLTSDYTDTQYF. In DNA form, the CDR3 reads TGTGCCAGCAGACTTACTAGCGACTACACAGATACGCAGTATTTT.

This chain connects TRBV28 to TRBJ2-1, with 9 bases fitting TRBD2. The germline V gene encodes CDR1 MDHEN and CDR2 SYDVKM. V shed 6 bases, J shed 5 bases, and the junction held 2 bases outside the gene matches. The CDR3 has 13 residues. In nucleotides, the CDR3 is TGTGCCAGCAGGCCTAGCGGGAACAATGAGCAGTTCTTC. Its protein is CASRPSGNNEQFF.